Below are 12 T cell receptor beta chains sequenced from a single sample in a study of human T cells and chemical hapten exposure. The time point denotes: pre-sensitization, week 0. Treatment here: therapeutic diphenylcyclopropenone sensitization with weekly scalp DPC. Using its own MiXCR run on the RACE reads, TCRdb lists one record per CDR3 protein. This table has about 380,000 distinct CDR3 sequences, 4.5% to 6% appearing once. This material consisted of whole blood, taken in connection with sensitization to the hapten diphenylcyclopropenone (DPC). Receptors originate from a woman in her 50s with alopecia areata. Some clones in this sample may be carry-over from other donors' samples.

This clonotype has a count of ten or more. The chain links TRBV2 to TRBJ2-7; unclear D gene. The CDR3 extends over 12 amino acids. CDR1 and CDR2 from the germline V gene are SNHLY and FYNNEI. Deletions cut 8 bases from V and 3 bases from J, with 11 bases between. CDR3 amino acids: CASSLTLYEQYF. CDR3 nucleotide sequence: TGTGCCAGCTCGTTAACCCTCTACGAGCAGTACTTC.

Here the CDR3 DNA reads TGTGCCAGCAGCTTAAGGGTGGCACTAGCGGGGAGCACAGATACGCAGTATTTT. Its protein is CASSLRVALAGSTDTQYF. V is TRBV7-2 and J is TRBJ2-3; 10 nucleotides agree with TRBD2. The V gene's germline CDR1 is SGHTA and CDR2 FQGNSA. V gave up 2 bases and J gave up 0 bases; unmatched junction bases: 8. This CDR3 is 18 amino acids long.

For the CDR3, the DNA is TGTGCCAGCAGCCTGGACACCTCTAACTATGGCTACACCTTC. Amino acids: CASSLDTSNYGYTF. V usage is TRBV5-4 and J usage is TRBJ1-2; tentative D call: TRBD1 (5 bases). Trimming cost V 4 bases and J 0 bases, with 10 bases left between them. Germline-derived CDR1 and CDR2 are SGHNT and YYREEE (reference sequence). This CDR3 spans 14 amino acids.

V and J are TRBV21-1 and TRBJ1-6. TRBV21-1 is a pseudogene segment. The CDR3 contains 13 residues. The CDR3 DNA sequence: TGTGCCAGCAGCAAAGCGGGTAATTCACCCCTCCACTTT. It yields the protein CASSKAGNSPLHF.

The gene calls are TRBV7-9 and TRBJ1-2, with 7 bases lining up with TRBD1. Germline values: CDR1 SEHNR, CDR2 FQNEAQ (reference sequence). This CDR3 comprises 14 residues. Germline trimming cut 3 bases from V and 7 bases from J; bases unmatched to any gene: 8. The CDR3: CASSLIQGRSGYTF. DNA for the CDR3: TGTGCCAGCAGCTTGATACAGGGGAGGAGTGGCTACACCTTC. The full variable domain, completed using reference TRBV7-9 and TRBJ1-2, is DTGVSQNPRHKITKRGQNVTFRCDPISEHNRLYWYRQTLGQGPEFLTYFQNEAQLEKSRLLSDRFSAERPKGSFSTLEIQRTEQGDSAMYLCASSLIQGRSGYTFGSGTRLTVV.

The table lists this clonotype with many counts. This rearrangement joins TRBV10-3 to TRBJ2-1; D possibly matches TRBD1 or TRBD2 (7 bases each). The ends were cut back, 4 bases at V and 6 bases at J, with 13 bases in the middle. Germline CDR1 and CDR2: ENHRY and SYGVKD. The CDR3 has 14 amino acids. CDR3 amino acids: CAISGPGGANEQFF. The CDR3 region has the DNA TGTGCCATCAGTGGACCAGGGGGGGCCAATGAGCAGTTCTTC.

V is TRBV11-2 and J is TRBJ2-3; D uncertain. The CDR3 length is 12 residues. The V and J ends lost 5 bases and 6 bases respectively, with 9 bases between them. Germline-derived CDR1 and CDR2 are SGHAT and FQNNGV. DNA for the CDR3: TGTGCCAGCAGCCACCTGGACGATACGCAGTATTTT. It yields the protein CASSHLDDTQYF.

This clonotype was recorded many times. The genes are TRBV12-3 or TRBV12-4 and TRBJ1-2; D is unresolved. The V end lost 4 bases, the J end lost 6 bases, and 18 bases lay between the germline ends. The CDR3 extends over 15 amino acids. The CDR3 DNA sequence: TGTGCCAGCAGTTCCTGGCAAACCACCTCCGATGGCTACACCTTC. Translated: CASSSWQTTSDGYTF.

This clonotype was seen only a few times. CDR3 region: CASRSPGYNEKLFF. The DNA of the CDR3 is TGTGCCAGCAGGAGTCCGGGATATAATGAAAAACTGTTTTTT. The gene calls are TRBV7-9 and TRBJ1-4; D is undetermined. The V and J ends lost 6 bases and 4 bases respectively, with 12 bases between them. The CDR3 has 14 amino acids. Germline lookup yields CDR1 SEHNR and CDR2 FQNEAQ (reference sequence).

This clonotype occurred many times. This sequence joins TRBV3-1 and TRBJ1-1; TRBD1 matches 7 bases. The J segment lost 7 bases and the V segment lost 1 base, leaving 6 bases of the junction unmatched. Germline V gene sequence: CDR1 LGHDT, CDR2 YNNKEL (reference sequence). The CDR3 extends over 14 amino acids. The CDR3 region is CASSQAGQAVEAFF. The CDR3, as DNA: TGTGCCAGCAGCCAAGCCGGACAGGCTGTTGAAGCTTTCTTT.

In this sample, this clonotype turned up many times. The rearrangement links TRBV9 to TRBJ1-3; no definite D call. Germline CDR1 SGDLS, CDR2 YYNGEE. V was clipped by 4 bases and J by 0 bases, with 14 bases between them. The CDR3 covers 16 residues. The CDR3 DNA reads as TGTGCCAGCAGCCCCCGGGCCGAGCCCTCTGGAAACACCATATATTTT. Translation: CASSPRAEPSGNTIYF.

This clonotype has ten or more counts. V usage is TRBV7-3 and J usage is TRBJ2-3; TRBD2 might be the D (6 bases). V shed 5 bases and J shed 4 bases, with 16 bases lying between them. Germline V gene sequence: CDR1 SGHTA, CDR2 FQGTGA. The CDR3 contains 15 residues. The CDR3 sequence is CASSPQGGGADTQYF. CDR3 sequence (DNA): TGTGCCAGCAGCCCTCAAGGCGGAGGGGCAGATACGCAGTATTTT.